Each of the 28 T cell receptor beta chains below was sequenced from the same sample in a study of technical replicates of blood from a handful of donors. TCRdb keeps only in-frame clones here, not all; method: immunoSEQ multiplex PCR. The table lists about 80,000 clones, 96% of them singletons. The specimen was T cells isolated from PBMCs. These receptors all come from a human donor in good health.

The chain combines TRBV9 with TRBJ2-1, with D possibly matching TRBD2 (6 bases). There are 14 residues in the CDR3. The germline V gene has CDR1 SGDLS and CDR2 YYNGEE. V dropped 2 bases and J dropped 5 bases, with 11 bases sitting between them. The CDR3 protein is CASSVREPDNEQFF. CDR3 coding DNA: TGTGCCAGCAGCGTCCGGGAGCCCGACAATGAGCAGTTCTTC.

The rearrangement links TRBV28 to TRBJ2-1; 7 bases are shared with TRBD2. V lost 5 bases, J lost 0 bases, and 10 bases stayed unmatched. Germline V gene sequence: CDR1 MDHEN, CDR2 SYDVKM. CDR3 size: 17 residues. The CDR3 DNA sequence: TGTGCCAGCAGTCACCCCCCTAGCGGTTACTCCTACAATGAGCAGTTCTTC. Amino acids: CASSHPPSGYSYNEQFF. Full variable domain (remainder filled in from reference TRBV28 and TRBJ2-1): DVKVTQSSRYLVKRTGEKVFLECVQDMDHENMFWYRQDPGLGLRLIYFSYDVKMKEKGDIPEGYSVSREKKERFSLILESASTNQTSMYLCASSHPPSGYSYNEQFFGPGTRLTVL.

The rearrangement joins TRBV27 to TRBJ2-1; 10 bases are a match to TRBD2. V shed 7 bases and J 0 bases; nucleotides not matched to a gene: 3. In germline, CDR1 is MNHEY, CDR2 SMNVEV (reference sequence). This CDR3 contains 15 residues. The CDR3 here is CASNSGRYSYNEQFF. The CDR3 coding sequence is TGTGCCAGCAATAGCGGGAGGTACTCCTACAATGAGCAGTTCTTC.

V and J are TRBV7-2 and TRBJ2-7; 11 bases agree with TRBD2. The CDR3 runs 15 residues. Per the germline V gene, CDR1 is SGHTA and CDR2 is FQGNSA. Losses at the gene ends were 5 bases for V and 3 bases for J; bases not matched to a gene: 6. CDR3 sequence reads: CASSPGLAGIYEQYF. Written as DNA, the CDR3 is TGTGCCAGCAGCCCCGGACTAGCGGGCATCTACGAGCAGTACTTC.

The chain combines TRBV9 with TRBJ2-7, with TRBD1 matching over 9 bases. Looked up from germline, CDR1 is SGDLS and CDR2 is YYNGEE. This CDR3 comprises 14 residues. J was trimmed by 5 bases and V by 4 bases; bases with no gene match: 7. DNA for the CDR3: TGTGCCAGCAGCCCGCCCGGGACAGGGAACGAGCAGTACTTC. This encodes CASSPPGTGNEQYF. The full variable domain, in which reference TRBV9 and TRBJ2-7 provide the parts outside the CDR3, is DSGVTQTPKHLITATGQRVTLRCSPRSGDLSVYWYQQSLDQGLQFLIQYYNGEERAKGNILERFSAQQFPDLHSELNLSSLELGDSALYFCASSPPGTGNEQYFGPGTRLTVT.

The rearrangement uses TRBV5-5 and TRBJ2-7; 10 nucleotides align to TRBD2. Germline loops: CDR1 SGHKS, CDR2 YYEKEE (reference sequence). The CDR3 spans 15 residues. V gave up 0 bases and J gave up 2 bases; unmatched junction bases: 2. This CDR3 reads CASSLASGSPYEQYF. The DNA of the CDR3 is TGTGCCAGCAGCTTGGCTAGCGGGAGTCCCTACGAGCAGTACTTC.

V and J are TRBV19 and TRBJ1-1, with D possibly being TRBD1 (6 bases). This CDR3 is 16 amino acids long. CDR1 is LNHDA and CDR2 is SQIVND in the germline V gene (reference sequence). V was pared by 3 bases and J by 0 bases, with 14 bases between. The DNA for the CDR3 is TGTGCCAGTAGTATGGGAGCAGGGGTTTTGAACACTGAAGCTTTCTTT. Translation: CASSMGAGVLNTEAFF.

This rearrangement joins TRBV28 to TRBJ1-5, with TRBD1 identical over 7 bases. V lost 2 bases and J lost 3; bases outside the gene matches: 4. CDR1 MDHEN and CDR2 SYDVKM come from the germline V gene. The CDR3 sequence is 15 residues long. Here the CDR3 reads CASSLRGGYNQPQHF. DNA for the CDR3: TGTGCCAGCAGTTTAAGAGGGGGCTACAATCAGCCCCAGCATTTT.

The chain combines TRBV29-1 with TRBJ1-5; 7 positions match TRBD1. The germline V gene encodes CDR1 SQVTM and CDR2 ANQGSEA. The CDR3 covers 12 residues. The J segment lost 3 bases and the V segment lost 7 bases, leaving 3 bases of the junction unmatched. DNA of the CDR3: TGCAGCGCGCAGGGGGTCAATCAGCCCCAGCATTTT. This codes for CSAQGVNQPQHF. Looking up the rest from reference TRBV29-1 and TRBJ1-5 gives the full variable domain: SAVISQKPSRDICQRGTSLTIQCQVDSQVTMMFWYRQQPGQSLTLIATANQGSEATYESGFVIDKFPISRPNLTFSTLTVSNMSPEDSSIYLCSAQGVNQPQHFGDGTRLSIL.

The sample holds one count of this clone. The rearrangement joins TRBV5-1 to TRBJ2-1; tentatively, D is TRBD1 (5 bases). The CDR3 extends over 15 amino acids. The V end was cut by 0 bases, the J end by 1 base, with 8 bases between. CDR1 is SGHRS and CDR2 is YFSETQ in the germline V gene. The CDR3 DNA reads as TGCGCCAGCAGCTTGGTGGCAGGGTCCTACAATGAGCAGTTCTTC. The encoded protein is CASSLVAGSYNEQFF.

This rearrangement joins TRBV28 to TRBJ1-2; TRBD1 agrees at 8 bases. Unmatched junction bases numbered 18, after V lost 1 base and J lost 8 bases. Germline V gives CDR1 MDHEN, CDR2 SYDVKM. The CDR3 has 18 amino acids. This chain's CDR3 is CASSLSSRSGGARFGYTF. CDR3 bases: TGTGCCAGCAGTTTATCTAGTAGGTCAGGGGGCGCCAGATTCGGCTACACCTTC.

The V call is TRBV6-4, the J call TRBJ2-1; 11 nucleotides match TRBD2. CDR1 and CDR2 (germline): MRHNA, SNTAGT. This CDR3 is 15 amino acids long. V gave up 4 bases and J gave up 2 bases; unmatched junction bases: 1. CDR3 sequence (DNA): TGTGCCAGCAGTGGGGGACTAGCGGCCTACAATGAGCAGTTCTTC. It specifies CASSGGLAAYNEQFF.

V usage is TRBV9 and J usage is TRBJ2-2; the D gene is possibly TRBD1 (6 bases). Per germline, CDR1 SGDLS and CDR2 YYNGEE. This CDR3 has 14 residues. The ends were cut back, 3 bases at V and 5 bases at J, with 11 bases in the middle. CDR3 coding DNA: TGTGCCAGCAGCGCCAACACAGGGACCGGGGAGCTGTTTTTT. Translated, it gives CASSANTGTGELFF.

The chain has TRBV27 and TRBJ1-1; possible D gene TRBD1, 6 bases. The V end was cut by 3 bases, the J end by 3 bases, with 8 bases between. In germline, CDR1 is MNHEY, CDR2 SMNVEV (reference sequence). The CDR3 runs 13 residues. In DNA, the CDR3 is TGTGCCAGCAGTTTGGGGGGGCACACTGAAGCTTTCTTT. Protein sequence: CASSLGGHTEAFF.

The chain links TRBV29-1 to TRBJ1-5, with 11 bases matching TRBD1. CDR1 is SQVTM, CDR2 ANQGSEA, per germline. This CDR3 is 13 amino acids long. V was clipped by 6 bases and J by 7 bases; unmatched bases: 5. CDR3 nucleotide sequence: TGCAGCGTGGGGGACAGGGGGTCACAGCCCCAGCATTTT. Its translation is CSVGDRGSQPQHF.

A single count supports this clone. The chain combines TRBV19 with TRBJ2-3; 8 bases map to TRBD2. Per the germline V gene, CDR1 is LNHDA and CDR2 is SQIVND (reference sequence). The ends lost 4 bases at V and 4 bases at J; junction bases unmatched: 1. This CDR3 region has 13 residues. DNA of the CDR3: TGTGCCAGTAGTACGGGGGGGTCAGATACGCAGTATTTT. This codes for CASSTGGSDTQYF.

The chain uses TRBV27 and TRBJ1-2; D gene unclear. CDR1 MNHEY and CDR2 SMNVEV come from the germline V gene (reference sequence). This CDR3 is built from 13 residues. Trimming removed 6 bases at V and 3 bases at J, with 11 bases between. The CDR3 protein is CASSQTPYYGYTF. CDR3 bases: TGTGCCAGCAGCCAGACACCCTACTATGGCTACACCTTC.

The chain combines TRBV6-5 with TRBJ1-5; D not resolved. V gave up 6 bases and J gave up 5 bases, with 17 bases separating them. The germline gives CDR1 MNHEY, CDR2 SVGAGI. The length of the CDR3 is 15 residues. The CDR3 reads CASSQRFGRDQPQHF. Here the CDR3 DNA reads TGTGCCAGCAGCCAAAGATTCGGGCGGGATCAGCCCCAGCATTTT.

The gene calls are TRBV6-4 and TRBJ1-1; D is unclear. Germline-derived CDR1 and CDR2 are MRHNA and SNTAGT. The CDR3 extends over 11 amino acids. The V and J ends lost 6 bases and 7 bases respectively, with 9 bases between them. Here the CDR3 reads CASREGLEAFF. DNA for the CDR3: TGTGCCAGCAGGGAAGGACTTGAAGCTTTCTTT.

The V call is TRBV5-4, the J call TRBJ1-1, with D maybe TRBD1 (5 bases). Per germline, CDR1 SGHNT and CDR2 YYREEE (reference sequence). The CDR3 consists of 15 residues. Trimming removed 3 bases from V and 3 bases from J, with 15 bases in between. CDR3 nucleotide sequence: TGTGCCAGCAGCTCTGGGGGACTTAGGGACACTGAAGCTTTCTTT. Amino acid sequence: CASSSGGLRDTEAFF.

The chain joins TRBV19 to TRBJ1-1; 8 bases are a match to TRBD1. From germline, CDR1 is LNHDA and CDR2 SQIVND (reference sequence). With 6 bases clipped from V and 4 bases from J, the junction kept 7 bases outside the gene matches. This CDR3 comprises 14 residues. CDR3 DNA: TGTGCCAGTAGGGGACAGGATTGGGGCACTGAAGCTTTCTTT. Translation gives CASRGQDWGTEAFF.

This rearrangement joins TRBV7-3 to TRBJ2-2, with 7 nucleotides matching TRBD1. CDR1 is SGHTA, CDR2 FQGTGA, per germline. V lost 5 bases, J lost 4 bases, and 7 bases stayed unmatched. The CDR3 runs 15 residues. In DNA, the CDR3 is TGTGCCAGCAGCGCACCCGGACAGGTCACCGGGGAGCTGTTTTTT. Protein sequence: CASSAPGQVTGELFF. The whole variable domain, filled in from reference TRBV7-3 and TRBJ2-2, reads GAGVSQTPSNKVTEKGKYVELRCDPISGHTALYWYRQSLGQGPEFLIYFQGTGAADDSGLPNDRFFAVRPEGSVSTLKIQRTERGDSAVYLCASSAPGQVTGELFFGEGSRLTVL.

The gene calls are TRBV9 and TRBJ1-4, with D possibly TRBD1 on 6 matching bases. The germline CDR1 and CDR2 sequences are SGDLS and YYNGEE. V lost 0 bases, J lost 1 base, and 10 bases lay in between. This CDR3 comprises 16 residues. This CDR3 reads CASSVAGGLTNEKLFF. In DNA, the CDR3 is TGTGCCAGCAGCGTAGCGGGGGGGCTAACTAATGAAAAACTGTTTTTT.

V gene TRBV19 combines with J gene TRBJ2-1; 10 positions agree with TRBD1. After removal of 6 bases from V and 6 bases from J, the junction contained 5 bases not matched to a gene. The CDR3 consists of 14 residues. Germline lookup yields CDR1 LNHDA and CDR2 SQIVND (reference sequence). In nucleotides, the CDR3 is TGTGCCAGTAGAAGGGACAGGGGCCTCAATGAGCAGTTCTTC. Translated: CASRRDRGLNEQFF.

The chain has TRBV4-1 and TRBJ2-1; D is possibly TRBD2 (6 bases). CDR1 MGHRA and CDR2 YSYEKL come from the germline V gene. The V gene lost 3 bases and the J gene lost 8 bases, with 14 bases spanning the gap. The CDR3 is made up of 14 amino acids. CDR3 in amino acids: CASSHGLLAYEQFF. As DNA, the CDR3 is TGCGCCAGCAGCCACGGTTTACTAGCCTATGAGCAGTTCTTC.

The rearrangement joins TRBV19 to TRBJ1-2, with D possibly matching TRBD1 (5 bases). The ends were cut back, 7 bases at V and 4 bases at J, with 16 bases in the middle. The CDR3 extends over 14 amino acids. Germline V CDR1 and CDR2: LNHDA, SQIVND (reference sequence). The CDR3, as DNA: TGTGCCAGTACAACCCAGGGCAGAAGCTATGGCTACACCTTC. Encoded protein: CASTTQGRSYGYTF.

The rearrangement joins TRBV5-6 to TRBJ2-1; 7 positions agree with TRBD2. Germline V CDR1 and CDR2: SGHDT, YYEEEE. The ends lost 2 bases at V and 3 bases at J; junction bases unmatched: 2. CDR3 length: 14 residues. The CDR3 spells CASSFWTSYNEQFF. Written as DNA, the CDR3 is TGTGCCAGCAGCTTCTGGACTAGCTACAATGAGCAGTTCTTC. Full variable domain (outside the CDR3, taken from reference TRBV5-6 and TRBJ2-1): DAGVTQSPTHLIKTRGQQVTLRCSPKSGHDTVSWYQQALGQGPQFIFQYYEEEERQRGNFPDRFSGHQFPNYSSELNVNALLLGDSALYLCASSFWTSYNEQFFGPGTRLTVL.

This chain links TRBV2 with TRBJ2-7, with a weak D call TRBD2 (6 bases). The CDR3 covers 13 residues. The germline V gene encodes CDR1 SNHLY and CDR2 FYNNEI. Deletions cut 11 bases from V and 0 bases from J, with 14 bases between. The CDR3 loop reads CAGTGPSSYEQYF. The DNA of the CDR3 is TGTGCCGGGACTGGCCCTAGCTCCTACGAGCAGTACTTC.